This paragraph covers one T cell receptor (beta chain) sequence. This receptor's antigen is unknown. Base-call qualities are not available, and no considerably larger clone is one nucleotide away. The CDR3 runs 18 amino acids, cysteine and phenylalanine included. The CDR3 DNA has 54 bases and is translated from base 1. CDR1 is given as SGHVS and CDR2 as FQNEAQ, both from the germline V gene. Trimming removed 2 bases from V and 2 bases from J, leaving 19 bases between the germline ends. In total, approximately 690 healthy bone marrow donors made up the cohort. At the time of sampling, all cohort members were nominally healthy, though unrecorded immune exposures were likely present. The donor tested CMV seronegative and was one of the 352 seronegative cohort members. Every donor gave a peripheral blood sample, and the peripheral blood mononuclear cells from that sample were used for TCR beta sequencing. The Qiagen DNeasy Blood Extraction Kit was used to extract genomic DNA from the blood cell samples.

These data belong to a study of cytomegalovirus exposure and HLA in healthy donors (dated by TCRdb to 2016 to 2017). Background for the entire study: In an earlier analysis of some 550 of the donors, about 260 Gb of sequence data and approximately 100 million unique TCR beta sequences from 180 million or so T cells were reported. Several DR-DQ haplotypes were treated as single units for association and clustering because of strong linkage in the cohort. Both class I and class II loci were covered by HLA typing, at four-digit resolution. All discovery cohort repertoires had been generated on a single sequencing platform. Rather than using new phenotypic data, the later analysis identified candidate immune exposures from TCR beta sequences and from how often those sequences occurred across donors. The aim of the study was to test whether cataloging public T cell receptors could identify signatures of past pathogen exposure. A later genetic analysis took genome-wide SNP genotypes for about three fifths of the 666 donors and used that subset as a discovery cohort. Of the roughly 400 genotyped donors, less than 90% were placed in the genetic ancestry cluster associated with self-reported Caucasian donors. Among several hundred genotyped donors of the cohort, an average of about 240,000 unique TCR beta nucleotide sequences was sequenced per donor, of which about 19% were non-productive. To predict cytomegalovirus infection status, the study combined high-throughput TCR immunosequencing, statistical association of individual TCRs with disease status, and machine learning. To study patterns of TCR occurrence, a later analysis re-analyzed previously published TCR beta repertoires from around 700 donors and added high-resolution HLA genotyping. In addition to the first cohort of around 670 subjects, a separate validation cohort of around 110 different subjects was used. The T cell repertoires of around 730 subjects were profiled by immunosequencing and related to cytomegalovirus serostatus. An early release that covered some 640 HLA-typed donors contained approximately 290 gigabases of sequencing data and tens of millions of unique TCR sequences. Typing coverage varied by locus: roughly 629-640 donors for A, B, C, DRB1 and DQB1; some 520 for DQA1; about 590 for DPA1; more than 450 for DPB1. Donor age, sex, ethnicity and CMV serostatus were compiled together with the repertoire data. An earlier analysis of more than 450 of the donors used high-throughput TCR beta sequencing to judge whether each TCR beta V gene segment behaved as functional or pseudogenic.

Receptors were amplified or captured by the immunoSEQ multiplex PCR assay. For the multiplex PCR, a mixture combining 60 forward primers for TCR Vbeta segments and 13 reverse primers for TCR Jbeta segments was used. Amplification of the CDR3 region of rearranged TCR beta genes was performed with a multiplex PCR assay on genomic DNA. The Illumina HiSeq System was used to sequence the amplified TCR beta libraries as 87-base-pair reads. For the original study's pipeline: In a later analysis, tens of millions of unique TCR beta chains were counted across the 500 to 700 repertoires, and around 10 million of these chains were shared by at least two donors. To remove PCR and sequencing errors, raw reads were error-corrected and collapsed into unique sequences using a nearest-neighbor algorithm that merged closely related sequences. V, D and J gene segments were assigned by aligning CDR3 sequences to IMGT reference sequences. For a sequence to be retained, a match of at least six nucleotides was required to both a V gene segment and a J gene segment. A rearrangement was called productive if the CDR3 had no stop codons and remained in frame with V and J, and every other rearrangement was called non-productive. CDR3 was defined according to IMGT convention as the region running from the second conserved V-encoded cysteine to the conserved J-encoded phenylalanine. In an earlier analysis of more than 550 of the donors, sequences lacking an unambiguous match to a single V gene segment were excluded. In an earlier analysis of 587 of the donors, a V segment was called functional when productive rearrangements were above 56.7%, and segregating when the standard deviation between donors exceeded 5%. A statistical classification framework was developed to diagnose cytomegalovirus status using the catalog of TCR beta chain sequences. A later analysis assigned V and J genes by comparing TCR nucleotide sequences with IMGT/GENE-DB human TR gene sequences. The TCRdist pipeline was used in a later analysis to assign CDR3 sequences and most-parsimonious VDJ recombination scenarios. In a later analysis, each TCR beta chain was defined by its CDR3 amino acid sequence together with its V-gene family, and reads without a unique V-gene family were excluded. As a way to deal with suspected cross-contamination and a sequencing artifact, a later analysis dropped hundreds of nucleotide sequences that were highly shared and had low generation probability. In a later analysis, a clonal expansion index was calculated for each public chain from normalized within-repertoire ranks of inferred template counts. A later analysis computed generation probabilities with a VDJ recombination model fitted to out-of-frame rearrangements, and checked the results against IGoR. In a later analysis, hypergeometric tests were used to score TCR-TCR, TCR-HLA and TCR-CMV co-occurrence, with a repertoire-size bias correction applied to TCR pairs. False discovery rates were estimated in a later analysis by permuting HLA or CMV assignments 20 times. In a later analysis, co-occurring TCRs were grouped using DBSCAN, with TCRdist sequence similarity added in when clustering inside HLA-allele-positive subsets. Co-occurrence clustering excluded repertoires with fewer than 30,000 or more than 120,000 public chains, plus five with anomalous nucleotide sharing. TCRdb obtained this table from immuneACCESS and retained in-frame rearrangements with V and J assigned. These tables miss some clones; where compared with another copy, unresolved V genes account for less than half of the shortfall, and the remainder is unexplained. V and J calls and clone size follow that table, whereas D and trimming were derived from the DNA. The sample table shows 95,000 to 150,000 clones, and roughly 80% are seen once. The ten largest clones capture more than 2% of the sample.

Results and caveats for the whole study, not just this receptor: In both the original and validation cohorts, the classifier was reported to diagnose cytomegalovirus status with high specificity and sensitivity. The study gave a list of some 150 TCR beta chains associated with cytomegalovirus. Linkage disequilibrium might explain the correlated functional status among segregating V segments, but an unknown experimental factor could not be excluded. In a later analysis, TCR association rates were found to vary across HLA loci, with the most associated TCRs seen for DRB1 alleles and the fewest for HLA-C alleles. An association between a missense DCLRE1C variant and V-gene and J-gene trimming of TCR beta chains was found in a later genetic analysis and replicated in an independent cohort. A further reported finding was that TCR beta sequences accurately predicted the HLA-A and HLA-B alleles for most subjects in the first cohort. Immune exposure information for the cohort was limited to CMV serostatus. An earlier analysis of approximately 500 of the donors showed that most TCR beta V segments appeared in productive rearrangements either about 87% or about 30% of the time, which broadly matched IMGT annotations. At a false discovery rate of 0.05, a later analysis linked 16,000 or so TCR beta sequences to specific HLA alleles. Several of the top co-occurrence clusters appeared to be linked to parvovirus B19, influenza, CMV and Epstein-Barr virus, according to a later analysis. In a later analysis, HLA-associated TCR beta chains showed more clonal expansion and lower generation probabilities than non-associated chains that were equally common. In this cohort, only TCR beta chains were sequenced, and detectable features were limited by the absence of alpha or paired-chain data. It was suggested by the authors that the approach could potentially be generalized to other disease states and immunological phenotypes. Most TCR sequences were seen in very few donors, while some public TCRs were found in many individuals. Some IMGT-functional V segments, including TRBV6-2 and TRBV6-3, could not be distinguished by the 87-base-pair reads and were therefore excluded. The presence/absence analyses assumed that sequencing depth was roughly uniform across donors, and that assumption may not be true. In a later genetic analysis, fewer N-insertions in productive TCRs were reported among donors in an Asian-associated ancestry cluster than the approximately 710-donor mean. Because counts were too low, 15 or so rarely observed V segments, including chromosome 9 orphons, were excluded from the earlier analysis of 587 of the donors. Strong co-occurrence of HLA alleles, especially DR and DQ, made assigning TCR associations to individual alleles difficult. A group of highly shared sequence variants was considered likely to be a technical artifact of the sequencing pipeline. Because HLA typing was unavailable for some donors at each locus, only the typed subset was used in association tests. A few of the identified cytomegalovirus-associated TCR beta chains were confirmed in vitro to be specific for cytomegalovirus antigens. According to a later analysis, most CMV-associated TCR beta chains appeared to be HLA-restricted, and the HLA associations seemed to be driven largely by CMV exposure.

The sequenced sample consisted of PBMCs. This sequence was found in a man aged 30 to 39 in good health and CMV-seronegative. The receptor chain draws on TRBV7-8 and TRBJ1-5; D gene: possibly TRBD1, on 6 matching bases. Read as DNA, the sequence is TGTGCCAGCAGCTTACTGAAGATTGGGGCAGGGGGCAATCAGCCCCAGCATTTT. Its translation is CASSLLKIGAGGNQPQHF.